The rows below give T cell receptor beta chains drawn from one sample of a study of blood T cell repertoires in COVID-19. Measured with immunoSEQ multiplex PCR; TCRdb has only the in-frame clones, and not every one. The sample records around 71,000 clones, more than 80% being singletons. Specimen: peripheral blood. These receptors were obtained from a man older than 75 with acute or convalescent COVID-19. CDR3s include the opening cysteine and the closing phenylalanine or tryptophan. A D gene is named only where the DNA matches it firmly. Where a row states a size, it is once, few, many or the class of an expanded clone; other rows omit it.

j_call d_call clone_size v_call cdr3_nt cdr3_aa
TRBJ2-1 NA NA TRBV12-5 TGTGCTAGTGGTTCCAACTCCTACAATGAGCAGTTCTTC CASGSNSYNEQFF
TRBJ2-3 TRBD1 NA TRBV6-4 TGTGCCAGCAGTGTGGGACAGGGGGCAACAGATACGCAGTATTTT CASSVGQGATDTQYF
TRBJ1-1 TRBD1 NA TRBV19 TGTGCCAGTAGTATAGACTCCAGGGGGCGGGGGCACACTGAAGCTTTCTTT CASSIDSRGRGHTEAFF
TRBJ2-3 TRBD2 NA TRBV29-1 TGCAGCGTTGACGGACTAGCGGGACGCGCAGATACGCAGTATTTT CSVDGLAGRADTQYF
TRBJ1-4 NA once TRBV18 TGTGCCAGCTCACCACCGGGGCAAGACGGGGAAAAACTGTTTTTT CASSPPGQDGEKLFF
TRBJ1-1 NA NA TRBV15 TGTGCCACCAGCAGAGCAGGGTACTCGACTGAAGCTTTCTTT CATSRAGYSTEAFF
TRBJ2-1 NA NA TRBV2 TGTGCCAGCAGTGGACCGGCAGGGGGGTCCTACAATGAGCAGTTCTTC CASSGPAGGSYNEQFF
TRBJ1-2 NA NA TRBV7-9 TGTGCCAGCAGCCCAAACAGCCTCTATGGCTACACCTTC CASSPNSLYGYTF
TRBJ2-3 TRBD1 NA TRBV11-1 TGTGCCAGCAGCAAGAACCGACAGGGAAGGGATACGCAGTATTTT CASSKNRQGRDTQYF
TRBJ1-5 NA NA TRBV28 TGTGCCAGCACTGTCGGAGGGAATAGCAATCAGCCCCAGCATTTT CASTVGGNSNQPQHF
TRBJ1-1 NA NA TRBV18 TGTGCCAGCTCACCACGGGACTCGAACACTGAAGCTTTCTTT CASSPRDSNTEAFF
TRBJ2-1 TRBD2 NA TRBV6-6 TGTGCCAGCAGTACTCTAGCGGGAGTTTCGTCCGATGAGCAGTTCTTC CASSTLAGVSSDEQFF
TRBJ2-3 NA NA TRBV9 TGTGCCAGCAGCGTACTGAGTAGCGCAGATACGCAGTATTTT CASSVLSSADTQYF
TRBJ2-4 TRBD1 NA TRBV6-5 TGTGCCAGCAACCGGGACAGGGAGGACATTCAGTACTTC CASNRDREDIQYF
TRBJ2-2 NA NA TRBV6-5 TGTGCCAGCAGGGGCTCGGCCGGGAGCACCGGGGAGCTGTTTTTT CASRGSAGSTGELFF
TRBJ1-1 NA NA TRBV19 TGTGCCAGTAGTTCAGGGGACACCCGCGGCACTGAAGCTTTCTTT CASSSGDTRGTEAFF
TRBJ2-2 TRBD2 NA TRBV30 TGTGCCTGGAGTAAATTGTTGGGACTAGCGGGGGGATCGAACACCGGGGAGCTGTTTTTT CAWSKLLGLAGGSNTGELFF
TRBJ1-3 NA NA TRBV5-1 TGCGCCAGCAGCTTGCAGGATTTCTCTGGAAACACCATATATTTT CASSLQDFSGNTIYF
TRBJ1-4 NA NA TRBV29-1 TGCAGCGTCTCGGGGATGGATAATGAAAAACTGTTTTTT CSVSGMDNEKLFF